The 9 T cell receptor beta chains below come from one sample, sequenced in a study of identifying expanded T cells in peripheral blood. Clones were sequenced by immunoSEQ multiplex PCR, and TCRdb holds only the in-frame ones, with some missing. Among about 100,000 clones listed, 80% to 90% were seen once. The sample comprised blood. These receptors came from a person aged 18 to 75 in good health.

This chain joins TRBV4-3 and TRBJ2-1; D may match TRBD1 or TRBD2 (5 bases each). Between the trimmed V and J ends, which lost 0 bases and 7 bases, there was a span of 13 bases. Looked up from germline, CDR1 is LGHNA and CDR2 is YSLEER. The CDR3 spans 15 residues. CDR3 in DNA: TGCGCCAGCAGCCAAGACACGGGGCCGAGAAATGAGCAGTTCTTC. It codes for CASSQDTGPRNEQFF.

V and J are TRBV7-9 and TRBJ1-2, with D tentatively TRBD1 (6 bases). The germline CDR1 and CDR2 sequences are SEHNR and FQNEAQ (reference sequence). Trimming stripped 3 bases from V and 0 bases from J, with 17 bases between. This CDR3 has 17 amino acids. The CDR3 here is CASSFSDRSRSNYGYTF. The CDR3 coding sequence is TGTGCCAGCAGCTTCAGCGACAGGAGCCGGTCTAACTATGGCTACACCTTC.

This clone was recorded a few times. The chain couples TRBV5-1 to TRBJ1-2; no clear D. The length of the CDR3 is 13 residues. Trimming shortened V by 2 bases and J by 6 bases, and 11 bases separated the two germline ends. Per germline, CDR1 SGHRS and CDR2 YFSETQ. CDR3 region: CASSLSTTDGYTF. The DNA for the CDR3 is TGCGCCAGCAGCTTAAGTACTACTGATGGCTACACCTTC.

The rearrangement uses TRBV7-6 and TRBJ1-5; 7 nucleotides align to TRBD1. After removal of 5 bases from V and 6 bases from J, the junction contained 16 bases not matched to a gene. CDR1 is SGHVS and CDR2 is FNYEAQ in the germline V gene. The CDR3 is 17 amino acids. The DNA for the CDR3 is TGTGCCAGCAGCAAGGGGGCGACAGGGTTCTTCGGTCAGCCCCAGCATTTT. Protein sequence: CASSKGATGFFGQPQHF.

The V and J genes are TRBV2 and TRBJ1-1; D gene ambiguous. Germline lookup yields CDR1 SNHLY and CDR2 FYNNEI. There are 13 residues in the CDR3. Trimming took 4 bases from V and 0 from J, leaving 6 bases between them. CDR3 loop: CASSGQMNTEAFF. The CDR3 DNA reads TGTGCCAGCAGTGGGCAGATGAACACTGAAGCTTTCTTT. The full variable domain, its missing parts supplied by reference TRBV2 and TRBJ1-1, is EPEVTQTPSHQVTQMGQEVILRCVPISNHLYFYWYRQILGQKVEFLVSFYNNEISEKSEIFDDQFSVERPDGSNFTLKIRSTKLEDSAMYFCASSGQMNTEAFFGQGTRLTVV.

This chain connects TRBV10-3 to TRBJ1-2, with 8 bases matching TRBD1. CDR1 ENHRY and CDR2 SYGVKD come from the germline V gene. V trimming: 5 bases; J trimming: 4 bases; junction bases outside the gene matches: 3. The CDR3 extends over 13 amino acids. CDR3 in amino acids: CAISPGTGYGYTF. The CDR3 region has the DNA TGTGCCATCAGTCCCGGGACAGGCTATGGCTACACCTTC.

The chain couples TRBV11-2 to TRBJ2-1; 8 nucleotides match TRBD1. The germline gives CDR1 SGHAT, CDR2 FQNNGV. This CDR3 is built from 17 residues. The V gene end was trimmed by 6 bases and the J gene end by 0 bases; junction bases not matched to a gene: 10. The DNA of the CDR3 is TGTGCCAGCAGGGCGCCCGACAGGGGAAGCTCCTACAATGAGCAGTTCTTC. Translated: CASRAPDRGSSYNEQFF.

The chain employs TRBV6-1 and TRBJ1-2; 8 positions match TRBD1. With 4 bases clipped from V and 4 bases from J, the junction kept 2 bases outside the gene matches. Per germline, CDR1 MNHNS and CDR2 SASEGT. The length of the CDR3 is 13 residues. The CDR3 loop reads CASSAGTGYGYTF. For the CDR3, the DNA is TGTGCCAGCAGTGCCGGGACAGGCTATGGCTACACCTTC.

The CDR3 DNA is TGTGCCAGCAGCGGGTCGGGGGGAATGAACACTGAAGCTTTCTTT. Residues: CASSGSGGMNTEAFF. The chain joins TRBV9 to TRBJ1-1; D perhaps matches TRBD1 (5 bases). Germline V gene lookup returns CDR1 SGDLS and CDR2 YYNGEE. This CDR3 comprises 15 residues. Between the trimmed V and J ends, which lost 3 bases and 0 bases, there was a span of 12 bases. Using reference TRBV9 and TRBJ1-1 for the parts outside the CDR3, the full variable domain is DSGVTQTPKHLITATGQRVTLRCSPRSGDLSVYWYQQSLDQGLQFLIQYYNGEERAKGNILERFSAQQFPDLHSELNLSSLELGDSALYFCASSGSGGMNTEAFFGQGTRLTVV.